Below are 13 T cell receptor beta chains sequenced from a single sample in a study of sequential checkpoint blockade in melanoma. Treatment described: randomized to nivolumab then ipilimumab (arm A) or the reverse (arm B). Assay: immunoSEQ multiplex PCR; the TCRdb copy retains only in-frame clones and omits some. This table has more than 25,000 clones, less than 90% appearing once. This material consisted of CD8+ T cells sorted from blood (inferred from file names), taken from a patient given nivolumab and ipilimumab in sequence. The receptors derive from a human donor with melanoma.

This chain links TRBV7-9 with TRBJ2-5, with 12 bases matching TRBD2. The J call may be faulty, since TRBJ2-7 better matches the DNA end. The germline gives CDR1 SEHNR, CDR2 FQNEAQ (reference sequence). The CDR3 is 14 residues long. DNA for the CDR3: TGTGCCAGCAGTCCTAGCGGGAGGGTCTCCGAGCAGTACTTC. It specifies CASSPSGRVSEQYF.

About this clone: A read error may account for a junction end that differs from germline. The genes are TRBV6-6 and TRBJ1-1; perhaps TRBD1 as D (6 bases). The CDR3 spans 16 residues. Germline V gives CDR1 MNHNY, CDR2 SVGAGI (reference sequence). In DNA form, the CDR3 reads TGTGTCAGCAGTTACTCGAGTGGCCAGGGGTCCACTGAAGCTTTCTTT. It is translated as CVSSYSSGQGSTEAFF.

V gene TRBV5-6 combines with J gene TRBJ2-3; the D gene is possibly TRBD2 (7 bases). From germline, CDR1 is SGHDT and CDR2 YYEEEE. V lost 6 bases to trimming and J lost 0 bases, with 26 bases between them. CDR3 length: 19 residues. CDR3 DNA: TGTGCCAGCAACAACACCGAAGGGGGGGAGAGTCCTAGCACAGATACGCAGTATTTT. It is translated as CASNNTEGGESPSTDTQYF.

The V call is TRBV6-5, the J call TRBJ2-1; perhaps TRBD2 as D (6 bases). The V end lost 2 bases, the J end lost 2 bases, and 13 bases lay between the germline ends. The CDR3 totals 16 residues. CDR1 is MNHEY, CDR2 SVGAGI, per germline. The CDR3: CASSYASGTAYNEQFF. In DNA, the CDR3 is TGTGCCAGCAGTTACGCCTCAGGGACTGCCTACAATGAGCAGTTCTTC.

CDR3 amino acids: CASSYSPSGQLSGGPYNEQFF. CDR3 DNA: TGTGCCAGCAGCTACAGCCCTTCGGGACAGCTAAGCGGGGGGCCTTACAATGAGCAGTTCTTC. V usage is TRBV7-3 and J usage is TRBJ2-1; TRBD2 aligns across 9 bases. Germline CDR1 reads SGHTA; CDR2 reads FQGTGA. The ends lost 4 bases at V and 4 bases at J; junction bases unmatched: 23. CDR3 length: 21 amino acids.

This clone was seen a single time. V gene TRBV4-2 combines with J gene TRBJ1-2; TRBD1 agrees at 11 bases. The germline V gene encodes CDR1 LGHNA and CDR2 YNFKEQ. With V trimmed by 0 bases and J by 6 bases, 6 bases remained unmatched. The CDR3 contains 16 residues. The CDR3 is CASSQEWDRGAHGYTF. The CDR3 DNA follows: TGTGCCAGCAGCCAAGAATGGGACAGGGGGGCCCATGGCTACACCTTC.

This chain connects TRBV23-1 to TRBJ2-2; D is ambiguous. TRBV23-1 is an open reading frame, and its role is uncertain. V lost 7 bases and J lost 6, with 15 bases in between. The CDR3 sequence is 14 residues long. Written as DNA, the CDR3 is TGCGCCAGCAATACGATCACGAGCTCCGGGGAGCTGTTTTTT. Amino acid sequence: CASNTITSSGELFF.

This CDR3 reads CASSATANSPLHF. The CDR3 bases are TGTGCCAGCAGTGCGACAGCCAATTCACCCCTCCACTTT. This chain uses TRBV27 with TRBJ1-6; tentative D call: TRBD1 (5 bases). CDR1 is MNHEY, CDR2 SMNVEV, per germline (reference sequence). V shed 5 bases and J shed 7 bases, with 9 bases lying between them. The CDR3 length is 13 residues.

The chain uses TRBV6-4 and TRBJ2-3; TRBD1 aligns across 8 bases. The V and J ends lost 0 bases and 2 bases, in that order; junction bases with no gene match: 1. The V gene's germline CDR1 is MRHNA and CDR2 SNTAGT. CDR3 length: 15 amino acids. Here the CDR3 reads CASSDSQGATDTQYF. CDR3 bases: TGTGCCAGCAGTGACTCGCAGGGGGCCACAGATACGCAGTATTTT.

V and J are TRBV6-1 and TRBJ2-7; 8 bases are shared with TRBD2. CDR3 size: 13 residues. Germline V gene lookup returns CDR1 MNHNS and CDR2 SASEGT. Trimming at V came to 9 bases and at J to 0 bases, leaving 4 bases not matched to a gene. The DNA of the CDR3 is TGTGCCAGTTTAGCGGGAACCTCCTACGAGCAGTACTTC. The encoded protein is CASLAGTSYEQYF.

V is TRBV4-1 and J is TRBJ1-5, with D perhaps TRBD1 (6 bases). There are 13 residues in the CDR3. Trimming took off 3 bases at V and 7 bases at J, with 10 bases between the two ends. The V gene's germline CDR1 is MGHRA and CDR2 YSYEKL. DNA for the CDR3: TGCGCCAGCAGCCAGGCGGACAGCCAGCCCCAGCATTTT. This sequence encodes CASSQADSQPQHF.

The V and J genes are TRBV4-1 and TRBJ2-5; 7 bases are a match to TRBD2. CDR3 length: 12 residues. The germline V gene has CDR1 MGHRA and CDR2 YSYEKL. Unmatched junction bases numbered 2, after V lost 0 bases and J lost 10 bases. The DNA for the CDR3 is TGCGCCAGCAGCCAAGATGGGAGGGTCCAGTACTTC. Translating gives CASSQDGRVQYF.

This clone appeared once. The chain is built from TRBV5-6 and TRBJ2-5; 9 nucleotides match TRBD1. The length of the CDR3 is 15 residues. V lost 5 bases, J lost 3 bases, and 8 bases stayed unmatched. CDR1 and CDR2 (germline): SGHDT, YYEEEE. In DNA, the CDR3 is TGTGCCAGCAGGGGCTGGACAGGGGTTGAAGAGACCCAGTACTTC. Amino acid sequence: CASRGWTGVEETQYF.